The T cell receptor beta chain under discussion was sequenced for a study of CD8+ T cells in alopecia areata (dated 2018 in TCRdb). With respect to the entire study: The treated patients took part in an open-label pilot trial in which moderate-to-severe alopecia areata was treated with oral tofacitinib at 5 to 10 mg twice daily. Patients received tofacitinib for 6 to 18 months and were then followed off drug for 6 months to check for delayed response and recurrence. In treated patients, disease severity was measured using the SALT score, which gives the percentage of scalp surface area affected. To study T cell clonal expansion in alopecia areata, the researchers applied high-throughput TCRbeta sequencing to both the C3H/HeJ mouse model and human patients. In humans, TCRbeta sequencing was performed on scalp tissue and on sorted CD4+ and CD8+ peripheral blood T cells from healthy controls and from patients with patchy or totalis/universalis alopecia areata. Patients on tofacitinib were biopsied at baseline and after 4 and 24 weeks of treatment, and several of the patients also had a later scalp biopsy. Scalp clonality was compared among normal scalp (n=4), patchy alopecia areata scalp (n=8), and alopecia totalis/universalis scalp (n=8). The RNA source kit depended on sample type: the PAXgene miRNA kit for fixed scalp, the miRNeasy kit for PBMCs, and the RNeasy kit for mouse skin. Amplification of TCRbeta CDR3 regions was done by immunoSEQ multiplex PCR using 35 Vbeta forward primers and 13 Jbeta reverse primers. Broad study findings and their caveats: Tofacitinib significantly lowered scalp clonality and the number of expanded CD8+ clones among the top 100 scalp clones. Many expanded lesional clones persisted in scalp and blood during tofacitinib treatment, which may partly explain relapse after stopping treatment. Lesional scalp, especially in alopecia totalis/universalis, showed higher clonality and more expanded CD8+ clones than normal scalp, suggesting antigenic drive. Because the treated cohort was small and had just a single nonresponder, larger studies are needed to establish links between baseline CD8+ expansion and response. Compared with mice, TCR sequences shared between patients were less clear, possibly partly because of HLA diversity across the patient population. Scalp TCR repertoire analysis is complicated because resident alphabeta T cells in normal human skin are also sequenced, whereas mouse skin is dominated by gammadelta T cells.

The label giving this sample's time point can be read as: roughly 26 weeks on oral tofacitinib. Reading the label with the study, this specimen's treatment or condition is: oral pan-JAK inhibitor, 5-10 mg twice daily. From alopecia areata patients, peripheral blood was collected along with lesional scalp punch biopsies. After PBMCs were isolated by density centrifugation and stained for CD3, CD4 and CD8, a FACSAria was used to sort CD4+ and CD8+ T cells. The germline V gene (reference sequence) gives CDR1 as MNHEY and CDR2 as SMNVEV. The germline V and J ends show losses of 6 bases and 7 bases respectively, and no gene match explains 4 bases of the junction. Its CDR3 holds 15 amino acids, cysteine through phenylalanine. The read is trimmed to its CDR3 DNA, 45 bases read in frame from base 1. The library was built by means of the immunoSEQ multiplex PCR assay. RNA was extracted from all samples and reverse transcribed into cDNA, which served as template for TCR sequencing. SuperScript III was used for first-strand cDNA synthesis, primed with a 2:1 mix of oligo-dT and random hexamers. A synthetic immune receptor repertoire was used to measure amplification bias, and any remaining bias was corrected computationally. From the authors' description of their analysis: Raw reads were preprocessed to remove errors, and CDR3 was defined according to IMGT conventions as the region from the conserved cysteine to phenylalanine. To get clonality, Shannon entropy was normalized by log2 of the number of productive unique TCRs and the result was subtracted from 1. Whether each scalp clone was CD4 or CD8 was inferred by checking scalp TCRbeta sequences against the CD4 and CD8 repertoires from sorted blood. TCRdb mirrors the immuneACCESS table, restricted to in-frame sequences. Some clones are absent from its copies; in checked studies, under half trace to an unresolved V gene, and the reason for the others is unknown. The DNA gave D and trimming, while V, J and clone size come from that table. A total of 110,000 or so clones appear in this sample, roughly 56% of them only once. The top ten hold 3% to 4% of the sample.

About this clone: Its antigen is unknown. Base-call qualities are not available, and no considerably larger clone is one nucleotide away.

The sequence is built from TRBV27 and TRBJ1-6, with 12 bases in between that match TRBD1. The sequencing here drew on CD4+ T cells sorted from blood, taken at week 24, from a patient treated with tofacitinib. The receptor comes from a human donor with alopecia areata. The CDR3 region: CASRGQGARNSPLHF. The DNA sequence is as follows: TGTGCCAGCAGGGGACAGGGGGCCCGAAATTCACCCCTCCACTTT.